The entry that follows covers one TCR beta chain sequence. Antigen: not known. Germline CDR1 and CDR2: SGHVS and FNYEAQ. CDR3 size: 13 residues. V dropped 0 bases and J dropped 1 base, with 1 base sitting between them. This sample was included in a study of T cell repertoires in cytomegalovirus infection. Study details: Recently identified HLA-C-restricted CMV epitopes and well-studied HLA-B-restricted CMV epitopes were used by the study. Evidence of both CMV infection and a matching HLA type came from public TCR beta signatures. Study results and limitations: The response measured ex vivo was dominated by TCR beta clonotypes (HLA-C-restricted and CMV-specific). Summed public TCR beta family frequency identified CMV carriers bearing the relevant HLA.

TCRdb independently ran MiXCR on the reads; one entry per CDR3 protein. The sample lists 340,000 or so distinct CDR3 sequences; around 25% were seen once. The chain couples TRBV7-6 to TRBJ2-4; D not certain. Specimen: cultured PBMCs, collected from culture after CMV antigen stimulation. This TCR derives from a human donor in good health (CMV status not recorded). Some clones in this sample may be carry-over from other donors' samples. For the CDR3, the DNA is TGTGCCAGCAGCTTAGCGGCCAAAAACATTCAGTACTTC. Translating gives CASSLAAKNIQYF. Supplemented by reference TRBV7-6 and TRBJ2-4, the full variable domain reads GAGVSQSPRYKVTKRGQDVALRCDPISGHVSLYWYRQALGQGPEFLTYFNYEAQQDKSGLPNDRFSAERPEGSISTLTIQRTEQRDSAMYRCASSLAAKNIQYFGAGTRLSVL.